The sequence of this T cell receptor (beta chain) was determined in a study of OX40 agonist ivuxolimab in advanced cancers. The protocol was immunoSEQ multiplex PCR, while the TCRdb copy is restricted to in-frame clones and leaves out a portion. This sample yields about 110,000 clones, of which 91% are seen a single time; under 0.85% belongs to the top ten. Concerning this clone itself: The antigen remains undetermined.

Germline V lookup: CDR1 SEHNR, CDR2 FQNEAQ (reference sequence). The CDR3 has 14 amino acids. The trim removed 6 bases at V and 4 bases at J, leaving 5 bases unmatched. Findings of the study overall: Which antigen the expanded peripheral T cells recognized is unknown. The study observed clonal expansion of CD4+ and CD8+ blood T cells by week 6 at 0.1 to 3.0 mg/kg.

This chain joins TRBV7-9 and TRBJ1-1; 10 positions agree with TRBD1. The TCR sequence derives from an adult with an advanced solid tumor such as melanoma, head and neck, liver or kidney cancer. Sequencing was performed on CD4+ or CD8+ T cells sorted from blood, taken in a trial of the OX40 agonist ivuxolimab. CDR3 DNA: TGTGCCAGCAGGACCGGGACAGGGGTCACTGAAGCTTTCTTT. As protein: CASRTGTGVTEAFF.